A single sample is the source of the 28 T cell receptor beta chains below, sequenced in a study of cytomegalovirus exposure and HLA in healthy donors. With 60 Vbeta and 13 Jbeta primers, the PCR was carried out. Sequenced by immunoSEQ multiplex PCR; TCRdb stores in-frame clones only, minus some. The data show 150,000 to 250,000 clones, approximately 85% seen once. Sequencing was carried out using PBMCs. The receptor source for this set is a woman between 50 and 59 years old in good health and CMV-seronegative.

The CDR3 DNA is TGTGCCAGCAGCTTCGGCCTAGCGGGAGTAGAAGGAGAGCAGTTCTTC. It encodes CASSFGLAGVEGEQFF. J is TRBJ2-1 and V is TRBV5-4; TRBD2 matches at 10 bases. This CDR3 comprises 16 residues. Looked up from germline, CDR1 is SGHNT and CDR2 is YYREEE (reference sequence). The J segment lost 10 bases and the V segment lost 2 bases, leaving 12 bases of the junction unmatched. Combining the CDR3 with reference TRBV5-4 and TRBJ2-1 gives the whole variable domain ETGVTQSPTHLIKTRGQQVTLRCSSQSGHNTVSWYQQALGQGPQFIFQYYREEENGRGNFPPRFSGLQFPNYSSELNVNALELDDSALYLCASSFGLAGVEGEQFFGPGTRLTVL.

The rearrangement links TRBV5-8 to TRBJ1-2; D remains unclear. The CDR3 totals 15 residues. Trimming took off 5 bases at V and 4 bases at J, with 18 bases between the two ends. CDR1 is SGHTS, CDR2 YDEGEE, per germline. The CDR3 region has the DNA TGTGCCAGCAGACTACCGGGGATCGGCGGCTATGGCTACACCTTC. Protein product: CASRLPGIGGYGYTF.

The V gene is TRBV11-3, the J gene TRBJ2-1; D is perhaps TRBD1 (5 bases). Trimming removed 1 base from V and 5 bases from J, with 9 bases in between. This CDR3 spans 14 amino acids. Germline CDR1 and CDR2: SGHNT and YENEEA. The CDR3 nucleotides are TGTGCCAGCAGCTTAGGGGGCCCTAACAATGAGCAGTTCTTC. It codes for CASSLGGPNNEQFF.

This sequence joins TRBV19 and TRBJ2-1, with 8 positions matching TRBD2. The CDR3 loop spans 14 amino acids. Germline assignment: CDR1 LNHDA and CDR2 SQIVND (reference sequence). Trimming took 5 bases from V and 5 from J; bases not matched to a gene: 5. This CDR3 is CASSGLAGNNEQFF. In DNA form, the CDR3 reads TGTGCCAGTAGTGGTTTAGCGGGGAACAATGAGCAGTTCTTC.

The chain combines TRBV15 with TRBJ1-2, with 7 bases fitting TRBD1. The CDR3 has 15 residues. With V trimmed by 1 base and J by 1 base, 3 bases remained unmatched. Looked up from germline, CDR1 is LNHNV and CDR2 is YYDKDF (reference sequence). Here the CDR3 DNA reads TGTGCCACCAGCAGAGGGAGGGGGCATAACTATGGCTACACCTTC. It specifies CATSRGRGHNYGYTF. The full variable domain, completed using reference TRBV15 and TRBJ1-2, is DAMVIQNPRYQVTQFGKPVTLSCSQTLNHNVMYWYQQKSSQAPKLLFHYYDKDFNNEADTPDNFQSRRPNTSFCFLDIRSPGLGDTAMYLCATSRGRGHNYGYTFGSGTRLTVV.

This sequence joins TRBV7-4 and TRBJ2-7; 10 bases map to TRBD2. J was trimmed by 1 base and V by 2 bases; bases with no gene match: 2. The germline CDR1 and CDR2 sequences are SGHVT and SQSDAQ. This CDR3 has 15 residues. The CDR3 bases are TGTGCCAGCAGCTTACTAGCGGGAGTATCCTACGAGCAGTACTTC. Encoded protein: CASSLLAGVSYEQYF. The variable domain in full, completed from reference TRBV7-4 and TRBJ2-7, reads GAGVSQSPRYKVAKRGRDVALRCDSISGHVTLYWYRQTLGQGSEVLTYSQSDAQRDKSGRPSGRFSAERPERSVSTLKIQRTEQGDSAVYLCASSLLAGVSYEQYFGPGTRLTVT.

V and J are TRBV6-1 and TRBJ2-3; D not resolved. Germline V CDR1 and CDR2: MNHNS, SASEGT. This CDR3 comprises 11 residues. Trimming shortened V by 6 bases and J by 2 bases, and 3 bases separated the two germline ends. CDR3 loop: CASRYTDTQYF. In DNA, the CDR3 is TGTGCCAGCAGATACACAGATACGCAGTATTTT.

The chain is built from TRBV5-6 and TRBJ1-5; D uncertain. The CDR3 totals 14 residues. The ends were cut back, 2 bases at V and 5 bases at J, with 11 bases in the middle. CDR1 SGHDT and CDR2 YYEEEE come from the germline V gene. The CDR3 here is CASSFEVFYQPQHF. CDR3 coding DNA: TGTGCCAGCAGCTTTGAGGTCTTCTATCAGCCCCAGCATTTT. The variable domain in full, with the rest retrieved from reference TRBV5-6 and TRBJ1-5, is DAGVTQSPTHLIKTRGQQVTLRCSPKSGHDTVSWYQQALGQGPQFIFQYYEEEERQRGNFPDRFSGHQFPNYSSELNVNALLLGDSALYLCASSFEVFYQPQHFGDGTRLSIL.

The chain uses TRBV13 and TRBJ2-6; perhaps TRBD1 as D (6 bases). Germline CDR1 reads PRHDT; CDR2 reads FYEKMQ (reference sequence). The ends were cut back, 4 bases at V and 4 bases at J, with 8 bases in the middle. The CDR3 covers 14 residues. The CDR3 loop reads CASSSQGGANVLTF. CDR3 bases: TGTGCCAGCAGCTCCCAGGGGGGGGCCAACGTCCTGACTTTC.

V and J are TRBV28 and TRBJ1-2; the match to TRBD1 covers 8 bases. The CDR3 loop spans 13 amino acids. In germline, CDR1 is MDHEN, CDR2 SYDVKM. J gave up 3 bases and V 10 bases, and 7 bases lay outside the gene matches. The CDR3 sequence is CATDVQGDYGYTF. For the CDR3, the DNA is TGTGCCACCGACGTACAGGGGGACTATGGCTACACCTTC.

The chain employs TRBV6-1 and TRBJ1-5; TRBD1 matches 11 bases. The J segment lost 7 bases and the V segment lost 6 bases, leaving 8 bases of the junction unmatched. The CDR3 spans 15 residues. CDR1 and CDR2 from the germline V gene are MNHNS and SASEGT. CDR3 coding DNA: TGTGCCAGCAGCCGAGGGGGGACAGGGGGGCAGCCCCAGCATTTT. Its translation is CASSRGGTGGQPQHF.

This chain links TRBV19 with TRBJ2-6, with 7 bases fitting TRBD1. The V gene end was trimmed by 5 bases and the J gene end by 0 bases; junction bases not matched to a gene: 16. The CDR3 runs 20 residues. Germline lookup yields CDR1 LNHDA and CDR2 SQIVND (reference sequence). Here the CDR3 reads CASSSKVGQGESSGANVLTF. Written as DNA, the CDR3 is TGTGCCAGTAGTTCCAAAGTGGGGCAGGGGGAAAGCTCTGGGGCCAACGTCCTGACTTTC.

This clone was observed a few times. The chain couples TRBV6-5 to TRBJ2-7; D gene ambiguous. Deletions cut 5 bases from V and 2 bases from J, with 13 bases between. This CDR3 has 14 amino acids. Germline CDR1 is MNHEY and CDR2 is SVGAGI. DNA of the CDR3: TGTGCCAGCAGTAACCCTAGAGGAGCCTACGAGCAGTACTTC. This codes for CASSNPRGAYEQYF.

The chain has TRBV15 and TRBJ1-5; tentative D call: TRBD1 (5 bases). CDR1 and CDR2 from the germline V gene are LNHNV and YYDKDF (reference sequence). The CDR3 length is 15 residues. The V end lost 0 bases, the J end lost 7 bases, and 13 bases lay between the germline ends. CDR3 region: CATSRDLGARQPQHF. The CDR3 nucleotides are TGTGCCACCAGCAGAGATCTAGGGGCTAGACAGCCCCAGCATTTT.

The chain has TRBV11-2 and TRBJ1-1; D not resolved. CDR1 is SGHAT, CDR2 FQNNGV, per germline. V gave up 5 bases and J gave up 6 bases, with 13 bases separating them. This CDR3 region has 13 residues. CDR3 DNA: TGTGCCAGCAGCCCATCTCTAGGCGCTGAAGCTTTCTTT. As protein: CASSPSLGAEAFF.

This clone is a singleton in its sample. The J gene is TRBJ2-7, the V gene TRBV4-1; TRBD2 agrees at 12 bases. The germline V gene has CDR1 MGHRA and CDR2 YSYEKL. This CDR3 comprises 15 residues. With 4 bases clipped from V and 6 bases from J, the junction kept 7 bases outside the gene matches. Written as DNA, the CDR3 is TGCGCCAGCAGCCCCCTACTAGCGGGGGGAATCGAGCAGTACTTC. Protein: CASSPLLAGGIEQYF.

Remarks on this clone: Other DNA variants within this sample encode the same CDR3. The rearrangement joins TRBV19 to TRBJ1-5, with a possible D match to TRBD1 (6 bases). The V and J ends lost 5 bases and 3 bases respectively, with 14 bases between them. Germline CDR1 reads LNHDA; CDR2 reads SQIVND (reference sequence). The CDR3 totals 15 residues. The CDR3 is CASSPTGGPNQPQHF. In DNA form, the CDR3 reads TGTGCCAGTAGTCCGACAGGAGGCCCCAATCAGCCCCAGCATTTT.

The rearrangement joins TRBV2 to TRBJ1-5; no clear D. Trimming took off 5 bases at V and 2 bases at J, with 13 bases between the two ends. The CDR3 contains 15 residues. Germline loops: CDR1 SNHLY, CDR2 FYNNEI. CDR3 DNA sequence: TGTGCCAGCAGTTACGGCCCGAGGGGCAATCAGCCCCAGCATTTT. Its translation: CASSYGPRGNQPQHF. The full variable domain, completed using reference TRBV2 and TRBJ1-5, is EPEVTQTPSHQVTQMGQEVILRCVPISNHLYFYWYRQILGQKVEFLVSFYNNEISEKSEIFDDQFSVERPDGSNFTLKIRSTKLEDSAMYFCASSYGPRGNQPQHFGDGTRLSIL.

This sequence joins TRBV14 and TRBJ2-2; D perhaps matches TRBD2 (5 bases). Germline V gene data show CDR1 as SGHDN and CDR2 as FVKESK. CDR3 length: 13 residues. V lost 4 bases and J lost 7, with 10 bases in between. The CDR3 protein is CASSPRVNGELFF. CDR3 nucleotide sequence: TGTGCCAGCAGCCCGAGGGTGAACGGGGAGCTGTTTTTT.

V is TRBV18 and J is TRBJ2-5; D is possibly TRBD2 (6 bases). The J call is doubtful: the DNA matches TRBJ2-7 better. The CDR3 loop spans 15 amino acids. Germline loops: CDR1 KGHSH, CDR2 LQKENI. The CDR3 DNA is TGTGCCAGCTCGGCGGGATCCTTGGGTCCTGCCGAGCAGTACTTC. It yields the protein CASSAGSLGPAEQYF.

V and J are TRBV28 and TRBJ2-7, with 7 bases identical to TRBD2. Losses at the gene ends were 7 bases for V and 3 bases for J; bases not matched to a gene: 9. The germline V gene has CDR1 MDHEN and CDR2 SYDVKM. This CDR3 contains 14 residues. CDR3 in DNA: TGTGCCAGCATGCCCTGGGGGGAGGGCTACGAGCAGTACTTC. It translates to CASMPWGEGYEQYF.

The chain uses TRBV9 and TRBJ2-2; D possibly corresponds to TRBD2 (5 bases). Trimming removed 4 bases at V and 4 bases at J, with 17 bases between. This CDR3 contains 16 residues. The germline V gene encodes CDR1 SGDLS and CDR2 YYNGEE. The CDR3 loop reads CASSPRLARVTGELFF. CDR3 nucleotide sequence: TGTGCCAGCAGCCCCCGGCTAGCTCGGGTCACCGGGGAGCTGTTTTTT. The complete variable domain, with remaining parts taken from reference TRBV9 and TRBJ2-2, reads DSGVTQTPKHLITATGQRVTLRCSPRSGDLSVYWYQQSLDQGLQFLIQYYNGEERAKGNILERFSAQQFPDLHSELNLSSLELGDSALYFCASSPRLARVTGELFFGEGSRLTVL.

The chain recombines TRBV27 with TRBJ2-1; 10 bases map to TRBD1. Unmatched junction bases numbered 5, after V lost 6 bases and J lost 6 bases. CDR3 length equals 14 residues. Per germline, CDR1 MNHEY and CDR2 SMNVEV (reference sequence). The CDR3 sequence is CASRRTGGINEQFF. DNA for the CDR3: TGTGCCAGCAGGCGGACAGGGGGGATCAATGAGCAGTTCTTC.

The chain has TRBV5-6 and TRBJ2-3; 10 bases are shared with TRBD2. CDR1 is SGHDT and CDR2 is YYEEEE in the germline V gene. Unmatched junction bases numbered 2, after V lost 1 base and J lost 6 bases. The CDR3 extends over 14 amino acids. CDR3 nucleotides: TGTGCCAGCAGCTTGCCGGGACTAGCGGATACGCAGTATTTT. Amino acids: CASSLPGLADTQYF.

V is TRBV27 and J is TRBJ1-2; D might be TRBD1 (5 bases). The germline CDR1 and CDR2 sequences are MNHEY and SMNVEV (reference sequence). The CDR3 is made up of 14 amino acids. Between the trimmed V and J ends, which lost 5 bases and 4 bases, there was a span of 14 bases. In DNA form, the CDR3 reads TGTGCCAGCAGTCCCCTGGACGGGGGCTATGGCTACACCTTC. Translating gives CASSPLDGGYGYTF.

This clone was detected a few times. This chain connects TRBV7-9 to TRBJ1-6, with 10 bases matching TRBD1. CDR3 length: 16 residues. Germline loops: CDR1 SEHNR, CDR2 FQNEAQ (reference sequence). V lost 5 bases to trimming and J lost 4 bases; unmatched junction nucleotides: 5. The CDR3 DNA reads TGTGCCAGCAGCCTGGGACAGGGGTTTTATAATTCACCCCTCCACTTT. This gives the protein CASSLGQGFYNSPLHF.

In its sample, this clone was seen a few times. V gene TRBV7-2 combines with J gene TRBJ1-5; 9 nucleotides align to TRBD1. The CDR3 is 14 residues long. Germline assignment: CDR1 SGHTA and CDR2 FQGNSA. V shed 6 bases, J shed 0 bases, and the junction held 0 bases outside the gene matches. CDR3 loop: CASRQGASNQPQHF. CDR3 nucleotides: TGTGCCAGCAGACAGGGGGCTAGCAATCAGCCCCAGCATTTT. The entire variable domain, with the rest obtained from reference TRBV7-2 and TRBJ1-5, is as follows: GAGVSQSPSNKVTEKGKDVELRCDPISGHTALYWYRQSLGQGLEFLIYFQGNSAPDKSGLPSDRFSAERTGGSVSTLTIQRTQQEDSAVYLCASRQGASNQPQHFGDGTRLSIL.

V gene TRBV28 combines with J gene TRBJ2-1, with 7 positions matching TRBD2. The V gene end was trimmed by 1 base and the J gene end by 6 bases; junction bases not matched to a gene: 18. The CDR3 contains 19 residues. Germline loops: CDR1 MDHEN, CDR2 SYDVKM. This CDR3 is CASSLSLTVYRDYGNEQFF. The CDR3 nucleotides are TGTGCCAGCAGTTTATCTCTTACGGTATACCGGGACTATGGCAATGAGCAGTTCTTC.